This T cell receptor (beta chain) was observed in a study of lymphopenia after photon versus proton radiotherapy. The length of the CDR3 is 14 residues. CDR1 and CDR2 from the germline V gene are SGHTA and FQGTGA. Trimming took 2 bases from V and 3 from J, leaving 10 bases between them. On this clone itself: The antigen remains unidentified.

Study-level results: Only patients who died were analyzed for survival; proton advantage is unproven. Proton therapy kept repertoires fairly stable, unlike photons, which gained effector/memory cells. After lymphocyte nadir, photon-treated repertoires showed oligoclonal expansion, especially CD8+ Temra.

The data were produced by immunoSEQ multiplex PCR, yet TCRdb's version contains in-frame clones alone and is incomplete. The data show about 64,000 clones, around 87% seen once. This specimen consisted of peripheral blood, obtained from a patient treated with proton-based radiotherapy. V is TRBV7-3 and J is TRBJ1-2; D is undetermined. This TCR derives from an elderly man with esophageal cancer. This chain's CDR3 is CASSLLAADYGYTF. CDR3 nucleotide sequence: TGTGCCAGCAGCTTACTGGCAGCCGACTATGGCTACACCTTC.